Shown below are 16 T cell receptor beta chains from a single sample sequenced in a study of cytotoxic CD8 clonotypes in ibrutinib-treated CLL. Repertoires were generated with immunoSEQ multiplex PCR, while TCRdb's copy carries only in-frame clones and drops some. The sample records around 21,000 clones, 74% being singletons. This specimen was PBMCs, taken before ibrutinib treatment. The source is a human donor with chronic lymphocytic leukemia.

This chain links TRBV5-4 with TRBJ2-2; TRBD2 matches at 12 bases. The germline CDR1 and CDR2 sequences are SGHNT and YYREEE (reference sequence). The CDR3 contains 17 residues. The V and J ends lost 1 base and 1 base, in that order; junction bases with no gene match: 2. The CDR3: CASSLWTSGVNTGELFF. The CDR3 DNA sequence: TGTGCCAGCAGCTTGTGGACTAGCGGGGTGAACACCGGGGAGCTGTTTTTT.

A few counts support this clone. The J gene is TRBJ1-2, the V gene TRBV12-5; TRBD1 matches 7 bases. The trim removed 3 bases at V and 0 bases at J, leaving 1 base unmatched. The CDR3 length is 14 residues. Germline CDR1 is LGHNT and CDR2 is FRNRAP. CDR3: CASGFGTANYGYTF. The CDR3 coding sequence is TGTGCTAGTGGTTTTGGGACAGCTAACTATGGCTACACCTTC.

This rearrangement joins TRBV5-1 to TRBJ2-3; the D call may be TRBD1 or TRBD2 (5 bases each). Germline CDR1 reads SGHRS; CDR2 reads YFSETQ. V was shortened by 4 bases and J by 1 base, with 10 bases between the two germline ends. This CDR3 region has 14 residues. CDR3 in amino acids: CASSRGQGTDTQYF. The CDR3, as DNA: TGCGCCAGCAGCCGGGGCCAGGGCACAGATACGCAGTATTTT.

V and J are TRBV28 and TRBJ2-5, with 10 nucleotides matching TRBD1. Germline CDR1 MDHEN, CDR2 SYDVKM. This CDR3 is 14 amino acids long. Trimming cost V 6 bases and J 5 bases; bases outside gene matches: 6. CDR3 coding DNA: TGTGCCAGCAGACAACCGGGACAGGGGGAGACCCAGTACTTC. Protein: CASRQPGQGETQYF.

The CDR3 region has the DNA TGTGCCAGCAGCCAAGAAGCCTCTCCATCCTACGAGCAGTACTTC. Encoded protein: CASSQEASPSYEQYF. This chain connects TRBV5-4 to TRBJ2-7; D uncertain. This CDR3 is 15 amino acids long. V lost 4 bases and J 1 base, leaving 15 bases between the germline ends. Germline-derived CDR1 and CDR2 are SGHNT and YYREEE (reference sequence).

The chain links TRBV15 to TRBJ2-3; D is unresolved. Germline V CDR1 and CDR2: LNHNV, YYDKDF (reference sequence). This CDR3 is 16 amino acids long. Trimming pared 0 bases from V and 0 bases from J, leaving 10 bases between. The CDR3 nucleotides are TGTGCCACCAGCAGAGAATACGGGCCTAGCACAGATACGCAGTATTTT. Protein sequence: CATSREYGPSTDTQYF.

The rearrangement links TRBV11-3 to TRBJ2-1, with TRBD2 matching over 12 bases. The ends lost 0 bases at V and 10 bases at J; junction bases unmatched: 4. There are 15 residues in the CDR3. Germline V lookup: CDR1 SGHNT, CDR2 YENEEA. This CDR3 reads CASSLDELAGGEQFF. The CDR3 DNA sequence: TGTGCCAGCAGCTTAGATGAGCTAGCGGGGGGGGAGCAGTTCTTC.

Details on this clone: At one of its ends the junction is not consistent with the germline gene, which may arise from a read error. The rearrangement joins TRBV7-3 to TRBJ2-3, with TRBD1 as a possible D gene (5 bases). The CDR3 is 13 residues long. The germline gives CDR1 SGHTA, CDR2 FQGTGA. The CDR3 sequence is CASSLVPTGTQYF. In DNA form, the CDR3 reads TGTGCCAGCAGCTTAGTCCCCACAGGTACGCAGTATTTT. Looking up the rest from reference TRBV7-3 and TRBJ2-3 gives the full variable domain: GAGVSQTPSNKVTEKGKYVELRCDPISGHTALYWYRQSLGQGPEFLIYFQGTGAADDSGLPNDRFFAVRPEGSVSTLKIQRTERGDSAVYLCASSLVPTGTQYFGPGTRLTVL.

The V gene is TRBV7-6, the J gene TRBJ2-1; D remains ambiguous. Germline CDR1 is SGHVS and CDR2 is FNYEAQ. The CDR3 is made up of 16 amino acids. Trimming cost V 3 bases and J 0 bases, with 12 bases left between them. CDR3 in amino acids: CASSFTFPSSYNEQFF. The CDR3 DNA sequence: TGTGCCAGCAGCTTCACCTTCCCAAGCTCCTACAATGAGCAGTTCTTC.

This chain links TRBV2 with TRBJ2-1, with D unclear. This CDR3 comprises 12 residues. Germline V gene sequence: CDR1 SNHLY, CDR2 FYNNEI. Trimming removed 6 bases from V and 4 bases from J, with 7 bases in between. The DNA of the CDR3 is TGTGCCAGCAGCAGGCAGTACAATGAGCAGTTCTTC. It is translated as CASSRQYNEQFF.

A few counts support this clone. V usage is TRBV2 and J usage is TRBJ2-2, with D hard to call. The germline V and J ends were trimmed by 0 bases and 6 bases, with 8 bases remaining between them. Looked up from germline, CDR1 is SNHLY and CDR2 is FYNNEI. This CDR3 region has 14 residues. CDR3 in amino acids: CASSEARQAGELFF. CDR3 in DNA: TGTGCCAGCAGTGAAGCGCGACAAGCCGGGGAGCTGTTTTTT.

V usage is TRBV5-6 and J usage is TRBJ2-5; D ambiguous. From germline, CDR1 is SGHDT and CDR2 YYEEEE. The CDR3 sequence is 12 residues long. The germline V and J ends were trimmed by 4 bases and 1 base, with 5 bases remaining between them. The CDR3 loop is CASSAAQETQYF. DNA for the CDR3: TGTGCCAGCAGCGCTGCCCAAGAGACCCAGTACTTC.

This clone was found a few times. The J gene is TRBJ1-5, the V gene TRBV6-5; TRBD1 aligns across 9 bases. V lost 7 bases to trimming and J lost 5 bases; unmatched junction nucleotides: 6. Germline V gene sequence: CDR1 MNHEY, CDR2 SVGAGI. This CDR3 has 14 residues. CDR3 sequence: CASKDRGIDQPQHF. The CDR3 DNA reads TGTGCCAGCAAGGACAGGGGAATTGATCAGCCCCAGCATTTT.

The rearrangement uses TRBV5-1 and TRBJ2-3; D unresolved. Trimming took 4 bases from V and 6 from J, leaving 6 bases between them. The CDR3 has 11 residues. Germline V gene sequence: CDR1 SGHRS, CDR2 YFSETQ. CDR3 DNA sequence: TGCGCCAGCAGCCTAGAGGATACGCAGTATTTT. Its protein is CASSLEDTQYF. Supplemented by reference TRBV5-1 and TRBJ2-3, the full variable domain reads KAGVTQTPRYLIKTRGQQVTLSCSPISGHRSVSWYQQTPGQGLQFLFEYFSETQRNKGNFPGRFSGRQFSNSRSEMNVSTLELGDSALYLCASSLEDTQYFGPGTRLTVL.

The V call is TRBV19, the J call TRBJ2-3; D possibly corresponds to TRBD1 (6 bases). Germline CDR1 reads LNHDA; CDR2 reads SQIVND (reference sequence). V lost 3 bases, J lost 1 base, and 11 bases lay in between. The CDR3 covers 15 residues. CDR3: CASSIVGAGTDTQYF. CDR3 nucleotides: TGTGCCAGTAGTATTGTGGGGGCCGGCACAGATACGCAGTATTTT.

A single count supports this clone. In DNA, the CDR3 is TGTGCCAGCAGCTTAAACATGGCAGATACGCAGTATTTT. It is translated as CASSLNMADTQYF. The chain joins TRBV7-6 to TRBJ2-3; D not certain. The CDR3 is made up of 13 amino acids. Trimming shortened V by 2 bases and J by 4 bases, and 7 bases separated the two germline ends. Germline CDR1 SGHVS, CDR2 FNYEAQ. Using reference TRBV7-6 and TRBJ2-3 for the parts outside the CDR3, the full variable domain is GAGVSQSPRYKVTKRGQDVALRCDPISGHVSLYWYRQALGQGPEFLTYFNYEAQQDKSGLPNDRFSAERPEGSISTLTIQRTEQRDSAMYRCASSLNMADTQYFGPGTRLTVL.